This passage covers 14 T cell receptor beta chains from one sample sequenced in a study of shared clonotypes between healthy human individuals. Generated by immunoSEQ multiplex PCR, the TCRdb table keeps only in-frame clones and is missing some. The table lists 950,000 to 1,300,000 clones, about 74% of them singletons. The material sequenced was memory CD4+ T cells sorted from blood. Subset of the sample: CD45RA-negative fraction. The receptor source for this set is a man aged 18 to 30 in good health.

V gene TRBV19 combines with J gene TRBJ2-7; 8 positions agree with TRBD2. The CDR3 covers 15 residues. Unmatched junction bases numbered 10, after V lost 5 bases and J lost 4 bases. The germline CDR1 and CDR2 sequences are LNHDA and SQIVND (reference sequence). DNA for the CDR3: TGTGCCAGTAGTCAGGCGGGGGGCCCTACATACGAGCAGTACTTC. It encodes CASSQAGGPTYEQYF.

Here the CDR3 reads CASKQGRSSGANVLTF. In nucleotides, the CDR3 is TGTGCCAGCAAACAGGGAAGGAGCTCTGGGGCCAACGTCCTGACTTTC. The chain has TRBV28 and TRBJ2-6, with a weak D call TRBD1 (6 bases). Trimming shortened V by 7 bases and J by 0 bases, and 13 bases separated the two germline ends. CDR1 and CDR2 (germline): MDHEN, SYDVKM. This CDR3 has 16 amino acids.

This clone has just one count. The chain couples TRBV11-2 to TRBJ2-3; weak D call: TRBD2 (6 bases). Trimming took 5 bases from V and 4 from J, leaving 19 bases between them. Germline assignment: CDR1 SGHAT and CDR2 FQNNGV. The CDR3 has 16 amino acids. The CDR3 nucleotides are TGTGCCAGCAGCCTCGCGGGTGCGGGGAAATCAGATACGCAGTATTTT. Translated: CASSLAGAGKSDTQYF.

V usage is TRBV29-1 and J usage is TRBJ2-5; D may correspond to TRBD1 or TRBD2 (5 bases each). The CDR3 extends over 14 amino acids. V shed 3 bases and J shed 5 bases, with 16 bases lying between them. Germline V lookup: CDR1 SQVTM, CDR2 ANQGSEA. Written as DNA, the CDR3 is TGCAGCGTTGACGGAAGACAGCCGGGGGAGACCCAGTACTTC. Protein product: CSVDGRQPGETQYF.

The V gene is TRBV5-5, the J gene TRBJ1-1, with D possibly matching TRBD1 (5 bases). The V gene's germline CDR1 is SGHKS and CDR2 YYEKEE (reference sequence). This CDR3 is built from 13 residues. V was clipped by 3 bases and J by 7 bases, with 13 bases between them. DNA of the CDR3: TGTGCCAGCAGCTCGGACAAGTATAATGAAGCTTTCTTT. Translated: CASSSDKYNEAFF.

In this sample, this clone turned up once. The chain recombines TRBV29-1 with TRBJ2-7, with D perhaps matching TRBD1 or TRBD2 (5 bases each). Germline CDR1 is SQVTM and CDR2 is ANQGSEA. The CDR3 extends over 13 amino acids. V was shortened by 5 bases and J by 2 bases, with 13 bases between the two germline ends. The CDR3 region is CSVSRDETYEQYF. The DNA for the CDR3 is TGCAGCGTTTCCCGGGACGAAACCTACGAGCAGTACTTC.

Of note for this clone: A much larger clone lies one base from this, so it may be a read error. Other DNA sequences from this sample encode an identical CDR3 as well. This rearrangement joins TRBV7-9 to TRBJ2-2, with D unresolved. V lost 4 bases, J lost 3 bases, and 3 bases lay in between. Germline loops: CDR1 SEHNR, CDR2 FQNEAQ (reference sequence). CDR3 length: 12 amino acids. The CDR3 sequence is CASSSDTGELFF. In DNA form, the CDR3 reads TGTGCCAGCAGCTCAGACACCGGGGAGCTGTTTTTT.

This rearrangement joins TRBV11-1 to TRBJ2-3, with a tentative D call TRBD1 (6 bases). The germline V gene encodes CDR1 SGHAT and CDR2 FQDESV (reference sequence). Trimming removed 4 bases from V and 2 bases from J, with 16 bases in between. This CDR3 has 16 residues. In nucleotides, the CDR3 is TGTGCCAGCAGCTCGACTCAGGGGTTCTCCACAGATACGCAGTATTTT. Protein product: CASSSTQGFSTDTQYF.

CDR3 amino acids: CASSTGNGNTIYF. Here the CDR3 DNA reads TGTGCCAGCAGCACAGGGAATGGAAACACCATATATTTT. The chain recombines TRBV6-6 with TRBJ1-3; maybe TRBD1 (6 bases). With 6 bases removed from V and 3 bases from J, the gap between germline ends came to 9 bases. This CDR3 is built from 13 residues. From germline, CDR1 is MNHNY and CDR2 SVGAGI (reference sequence).

This sequence joins TRBV11-2 and TRBJ1-6; 7 nucleotides match TRBD1. This CDR3 comprises 15 residues. V dropped 5 bases and J dropped 9; count of bases not matched to a gene: 10. Germline V gene data show CDR1 as SGHAT and CDR2 as FQNNGV. The CDR3 DNA reads TGTGCCAGCAGCCCCCAGCCAGGGGGGGGTTCACCCCTCCACTTT. Amino acids: CASSPQPGGGSPLHF.

This clone was seen a few times. This specimen includes other DNA sequences encoding the same CDR3. The chain combines TRBV5-1 with TRBJ2-5, with TRBD1 as a possible D gene (6 bases). The CDR3 has 15 amino acids. Germline V gene sequence: CDR1 SGHRS, CDR2 YFSETQ. V was trimmed by 0 bases and J by 1 base, leaving 10 bases between them. CDR3 region: CASSLDTGPQETQYF. For the CDR3, the DNA is TGCGCCAGCAGCTTGGATACAGGGCCCCAAGAGACCCAGTACTTC.

This chain joins TRBV15 and TRBJ2-1; no clear D gene. Trimming removed 1 base from V and 4 bases from J, with 5 bases in between. This CDR3 is 13 amino acids long. Germline loops: CDR1 LNHNV, CDR2 YYDKDF (reference sequence). This CDR3 is CATSRVPYNEQFF. In nucleotides, the CDR3 is TGTGCCACCAGCAGAGTCCCTTACAATGAGCAGTTCTTC.

The J gene is TRBJ2-5, the V gene TRBV7-8; 8 bases align to TRBD2. The CDR3 loop spans 13 amino acids. From germline, CDR1 is SGHVS and CDR2 FQNEAQ. Trimming took 5 bases from V and 7 from J; bases not matched to a gene: 6. In DNA, the CDR3 is TGTGCCAGCAGCCCGGCGGGGGGCGGGACCCAGTACTTC. As protein: CASSPAGGGTQYF.

This clone was detected only a few times. V and J are TRBV30 and TRBJ1-6; 7 bases are a match to TRBD1. The CDR3 is 16 amino acids. Germline V gene lookup returns CDR1 GTSNPN and CDR2 SVGIG (reference sequence). The trim removed 2 bases at V and 6 bases at J, leaving 10 bases unmatched. The CDR3, as DNA: TGTGCCTGGAGTTCGACAGGGTGGGGGAGTAATTCACCCCTCCACTTT. It yields the protein CAWSSTGWGSNSPLHF.